Sequencing of this TCR beta chain was carried out in a study of vaccination and CD4 T cells after COVID-19. Study overall: Convalescent persons amounted to six males plus four females, two of whom were Hispanic. For post-vaccine samples, collection took place a median roughly 70 days after dose two, ranging from 14 to 241.

Oncomine TCR Beta short-read sequencing was applied to DNA from cultured CD4+ T cells. The genomic DNA was obtained from cultured CD4+ T cells by extraction with the QIAamp micro DNA kit. TCRdb fed the PCR reads into MiXCR, producing one record per CDR3 protein. The sample consists of some 9,100 distinct CDR3 sequences, more than 35% of them appearing once. On this clonotype: The antigen remains undetermined.

Stated treatment: roughly 10-day PBMC culture with coronavirus spike peptide pools or control peptides (ViraFEST assay). It was before the COVID-19 pandemic (2011-2018) that the unexposed donor's CD4+ T cells were collected. Germline CDR1 and CDR2: MDHEN and SYDVKM. The trim removed 9 bases at V and 3 bases at J, leaving 5 bases unmatched. This CDR3 is 14 amino acids long. The genes are TRBV28 and TRBJ2-2; 9 nucleotides line up with TRBD2. Sequenced material: CD4+ T cells from blood, cultured in vitro. This clonotype originated in a human donor in good health. Here the CDR3 reads CASIAGVHTGELFF. In DNA form, the CDR3 reads TGTGCCAGTATAGCGGGAGTGCACACCGGGGAGCTGTTTTTT.